A single sample gave rise to the 31 T cell receptor beta chains below, sequenced in a study of blood T cell repertoires in COVID-19. TCRdb's table, derived via immunoSEQ multiplex PCR, lists solely in-frame clones and lacks some. The repertoire holds fewer than 150,000 clones, with less than 90% as singletons. Sequences were obtained from peripheral blood. These receptors were taken from a woman aged 25-40 years who had recovered from COVID-19.

This sequence joins TRBV19 and TRBJ2-5, with 7 bases that match TRBD2. V trimming: 1 base; J trimming: 5 bases; junction bases outside the gene matches: 4. The CDR3 has 14 residues. Germline lookup yields CDR1 LNHDA and CDR2 SQIVND (reference sequence). In nucleotides, the CDR3 is TGTGCCAGTAGTATAGGGCTCGGGAGGGAGACCCAGTACTTC. This sequence encodes CASSIGLGRETQYF.

The J gene is TRBJ1-6, the V gene TRBV9; unclear D gene. The CDR3 consists of 18 residues. The V gene lost 4 bases and the J gene lost 4 bases, with 21 bases spanning the gap. Germline assignment: CDR1 SGDLS and CDR2 YYNGEE. As DNA, the CDR3 is TGTGCCAGCAGCCCGAGAGAAGAGGTGCGGGATTATAATTCACCCCTCCACTTT. It encodes CASSPREEVRDYNSPLHF.

The chain has TRBV7-9 and TRBJ2-2; D not certain. From germline, CDR1 is SEHNR and CDR2 FQNEAQ (reference sequence). Trimming shortened V by 0 bases and J by 0 bases, and 17 bases separated the two germline ends. This CDR3 spans 19 amino acids. This CDR3 is CASSLARKSTVANTGELFF. In DNA, the CDR3 is TGTGCCAGCAGCTTAGCACGAAAGTCAACGGTCGCGAACACCGGGGAGCTGTTTTTT.

The chain recombines TRBV9 with TRBJ2-2; 7 bases line up with TRBD1. The CDR3 is 16 amino acids. Germline V gene lookup returns CDR1 SGDLS and CDR2 YYNGEE. V dropped 3 bases and J dropped 0; count of bases not matched to a gene: 5. The chain's CDR3 is CASSDVTGPNTGELFF. In DNA form, the CDR3 reads TGTGCCAGCAGCGACGTGACAGGGCCGAACACCGGGGAGCTGTTTTTT.

The chain recombines TRBV29-1 with TRBJ1-2; no firm D call. Trimming took 6 bases from V and 6 from J, leaving 11 bases between them. From germline, CDR1 is SQVTM and CDR2 ANQGSEA. This CDR3 region has 11 residues. The CDR3 is CSVDTRHGYTF. CDR3 sequence (DNA): TGCAGCGTAGACACGAGACATGGCTACACCTTC. Full variable domain (rest looked up from reference TRBV29-1 and TRBJ1-2): SAVISQKPSRDICQRGTSLTIQCQVDSQVTMMFWYRQQPGQSLTLIATANQGSEATYESGFVIDKFPISRPNLTFSTLTVSNMSPEDSSIYLCSVDTRHGYTFGSGTRLTVV.

This chain connects TRBV3-1 (or the pseudogene TRBV3-2) to TRBJ1-2, with D tentatively TRBD1 (6 bases). CDR1 and CDR2 from the germline V gene are LGHDT and YNNKEL (reference sequence). V lost 5 bases and J lost 4, with 11 bases in between. This CDR3 region has 13 residues. CDR3 in amino acids: CASSEMDSYGYTF. For the CDR3, the DNA is TGTGCCAGCAGCGAAATGGACAGCTATGGCTACACCTTC.

This clone was counted a few times. The chain combines TRBV15 with TRBJ2-7, with TRBD1 matching 7 bases. This CDR3 has 14 amino acids. V shed 0 bases, J shed 7 bases, and the junction held 6 bases outside the gene matches. Germline-derived CDR1 and CDR2 are LNHNV and YYDKDF (reference sequence). The CDR3 protein is CATSREKEQGEQYF. CDR3 nucleotides: TGTGCCACCAGCAGAGAGAAAGAACAGGGGGAGCAGTACTTC.

V and J are TRBV11-2 and TRBJ1-3; D is ambiguous. This CDR3 is 14 amino acids long. V shed 5 bases and J shed 4 bases, with 12 bases lying between them. Germline V gene sequence: CDR1 SGHAT, CDR2 FQNNGV. For the CDR3, the DNA is TGTGCCAGCAGCCCTAGAGTCCGGGGAAACACCATATATTTT. As protein: CASSPRVRGNTIYF.

V gene TRBV2 combines with J gene TRBJ2-5, with a weak D call TRBD1 (6 bases). The CDR3 extends over 15 amino acids. The V end was cut by 4 bases, the J end by 1 base, with 13 bases between. The germline gives CDR1 SNHLY, CDR2 FYNNEI. This chain's CDR3 is CASSGQALGQETQYF. CDR3 nucleotides: TGTGCCAGCAGTGGACAGGCTCTGGGCCAAGAGACCCAGTACTTC.

The V call is TRBV5-1, the J call TRBJ1-1; D unresolved. The CDR3 runs 14 residues. V shed 4 bases and J shed 10 bases, with 20 bases lying between them. Germline CDR1 is SGHRS and CDR2 is YFSETQ. The CDR3: CASSRGENMIGAFF. The DNA for the CDR3 is TGCGCCAGCAGCCGGGGAGAGAACATGATCGGAGCTTTCTTT.

The chain has TRBV5-1 and TRBJ2-7, with 8 positions matching TRBD2. J lost 7 bases, V lost 4 bases, and 13 bases had no gene match. Germline assignment: CDR1 SGHRS and CDR2 YFSETQ. This CDR3 region has 15 residues. The CDR3 DNA reads TGCGCCAGCAGCCCAAACGTGCGGGGGGCGGGGGAGCAGTACTTC. It specifies CASSPNVRGAGEQYF.

V is TRBV3-1 (or the pseudogene TRBV3-2) and J is TRBJ1-3; D is possibly TRBD1 (5 bases). V was clipped by 1 base and J by 0 bases, with 7 bases between them. The CDR3 sequence is 15 residues long. Germline assignment: CDR1 LGHDT and CDR2 YNNKEL (reference sequence). As DNA, the CDR3 is TGTGCCAGCAGCCAAGGACAGAGCTCTGGAAACACCATATATTTT. This codes for CASSQGQSSGNTIYF.

The chain combines TRBV7-8 with TRBJ1-5, with a possible D match to TRBD1 (5 bases). Trimming cost V 1 base and J 4 bases, with 8 bases left between them. The germline gives CDR1 SGHVS, CDR2 FQNEAQ. The CDR3 runs to 14 residues. The CDR3 sequence: CASSLDRPNQPQHF. As DNA, the CDR3 is TGTGCCAGCAGCTTAGACAGGCCTAATCAGCCCCAGCATTTT.

The count of this clone is one. This chain uses TRBV6-5 with TRBJ2-2; 7 bases map to TRBD2. This CDR3 region has 14 residues. Germline values: CDR1 MNHEY, CDR2 SVGAGI. J gave up 0 bases and V 6 bases, and 1 base lay outside the gene matches. The CDR3 region is CASSGGTNTGELFF. CDR3 coding DNA: TGTGCCAGCAGCGGGGGGACGAACACCGGGGAGCTGTTTTTT.

The CDR3 nucleotides are TGTGCCAGCAGCGCCCTAAACTATGGCTACACCTTC. This translates into CASSALNYGYTF. The chain combines TRBV11-2 with TRBJ1-2; D remains unclear. Trimming stripped 5 bases from V and 2 bases from J, with 6 bases between. CDR1 SGHAT and CDR2 FQNNGV come from the germline V gene. The CDR3 has 12 amino acids.

The chain combines TRBV3-1 (or the pseudogene TRBV3-2) with TRBJ2-5; 9 nucleotides line up with TRBD2. CDR1 and CDR2 (germline): LGHDT, YNNKEL (reference sequence). CDR3 size: 16 residues. The trim removed 2 bases at V and 2 bases at J, leaving 6 bases unmatched. CDR3 nucleotides: TGTGCCAGCAGCCAACGAAGCGGGGGGAAACAAGAGACCCAGTACTTC. Translating gives CASSQRSGGKQETQYF.

The chain carries TRBV7-9 and TRBJ2-3; possibly TRBD2 for D (6 bases). V was cut by 1 base and J by 6 bases, with 14 bases left in between. From germline, CDR1 is SEHNR and CDR2 FQNEAQ (reference sequence). This CDR3 is built from 15 residues. The CDR3 sequence: CASSLDETRGDTQYF. CDR3 in DNA: TGTGCCAGCAGCTTAGATGAGACCCGGGGGGATACGCAGTATTTT.

This clone is a singleton in its sample. The J gene is TRBJ2-7, the V gene TRBV3-1 (or the pseudogene TRBV3-2); D ambiguous. There are 13 residues in the CDR3. Trimming pared 2 bases from V and 7 bases from J, leaving 12 bases between. Germline lookup yields CDR1 LGHDT and CDR2 YNNKEL (reference sequence). CDR3 nucleotides: TGTGCCAGCAGCCAACAGGTTGGGTGGGAGCAGTACTTC. Translation gives CASSQQVGWEQYF.

The chain couples TRBV10-3 to TRBJ2-1, with D maybe TRBD2 (5 bases). CDR1 and CDR2 from the germline V gene are ENHRY and SYGVKD. This CDR3 contains 16 residues. The V end lost 7 bases, the J end lost 0 bases, and 16 bases lay between the germline ends. The CDR3 loop is CAIMRTPTSSYNEQFF. CDR3 coding DNA: TGTGCCATCATGCGGACTCCCACAAGCTCCTACAATGAGCAGTTCTTC.

The J gene is TRBJ1-1, the V gene TRBV30, with 8 nucleotides matching TRBD1. Germline lookup yields CDR1 GTSNPN and CDR2 SVGIG (reference sequence). The CDR3 has 13 amino acids. V was pared by 8 bases and J by 1 base, with 6 bases of the junction left unmatched. The CDR3 sequence: CALDRAGNTEAFF. CDR3 in DNA: TGTGCCCTGGACAGGGCAGGGAACACTGAAGCTTTCTTT.

The gene calls are TRBV6-4 and TRBJ2-3; a possible D gene is TRBD2 (5 bases). The germline V gene encodes CDR1 MRHNA and CDR2 SNTAGT. The CDR3 runs to 15 residues. Trimming left V 3 bases short and J 0 bases short, with 10 bases between. Here the CDR3 reads CASSEGSFSTDTQYF. The CDR3 region has the DNA TGTGCCAGCAGTGAAGGGAGCTTTAGCACAGATACGCAGTATTTT.

The chain recombines TRBV6-5 with TRBJ1-6, with D tentatively TRBD1 (6 bases). The CDR3 is 14 residues long. Trimming removed 3 bases from V and 7 bases from J, with 10 bases in between. Germline assignment: CDR1 MNHEY and CDR2 SVGAGI. CDR3 sequence reads: CASSYTDSNSPLHF. CDR3 DNA sequence: TGTGCCAGCAGTTATACGGACAGCAATTCACCCCTCCACTTT.

The chain is built from TRBV7-3 and TRBJ2-1, with D tentatively TRBD2 (7 bases). The CDR3 is 15 amino acids. V was trimmed by 1 base and J by 5 bases, leaving 12 bases between them. The germline V gene has CDR1 SGHTA and CDR2 FQGTGA. In nucleotides, the CDR3 is TGTGCCAGCAGCTTAAGATGGGGGGGCGACAATGAGCAGTTCTTC. Translation gives CASSLRWGGDNEQFF.

The V and J genes are TRBV6-6 and TRBJ1-1; D is perhaps TRBD1 (6 bases). With 8 bases removed from V and 4 bases from J, the gap between germline ends came to 17 bases. The CDR3 runs to 14 residues. Germline CDR1 and CDR2: MNHNY and SVGAGI (reference sequence). The CDR3 spells CASSGGGAVTEAFF. CDR3 coding DNA: TGTGCCAGCTCCGGCGGGGGGGCGGTCACTGAAGCTTTCTTT.

In this sample, this clone turned up a few times. V and J are TRBV7-3 and TRBJ2-2, with D hard to call. Trimming removed 5 bases from V and 4 bases from J, with 8 bases in between. CDR1 SGHTA and CDR2 FQGTGA come from the germline V gene. The CDR3 sequence is 13 residues long. CDR3 bases: TGTGCCAGCAGCCCGAGATTCACCGGGGAGCTGTTTTTT. Protein product: CASSPRFTGELFF.

The V and J genes are TRBV2 and TRBJ2-3; 16 nucleotides match TRBD2. Trimming removed 9 bases from V and 2 bases from J; junction bases left unmatched: 5. Germline V gene lookup returns CDR1 SNHLY and CDR2 FYNNEI. The CDR3 has 16 amino acids. The CDR3 DNA follows: TGTGCCAGGGGACTAGCGGGGGGGCACCCCACAGATACGCAGTATTTT. Translation: CARGLAGGHPTDTQYF.

The J gene is TRBJ2-5, the V gene TRBV30; TRBD1 matches 7 bases. Germline CDR1 and CDR2: GTSNPN and SVGIG (reference sequence). This CDR3 has 16 residues. With V trimmed by 2 bases and J by 0 bases, 9 bases remained unmatched. This CDR3 is CAWSSILGQNQETQYF. The CDR3 DNA reads as TGTGCCTGGAGTTCAATATTGGGACAGAACCAAGAGACCCAGTACTTC.

This chain joins TRBV3-1 (or the pseudogene TRBV3-2) and TRBJ2-5; the D is unclear. Trimming cost V 1 base and J 1 base, with 10 bases left between them. CDR1 is LGHDT, CDR2 YNNKEL, per germline (reference sequence). The CDR3 has 15 amino acids. CDR3 sequence (DNA): TGTGCCAGCAGCCAAGCCCAGGTGGGCCAAGAGACCCAGTACTTC. Amino acid sequence: CASSQAQVGQETQYF.

The chain joins TRBV18 to TRBJ1-1; TRBD1 matches at 9 bases. Germline CDR1 reads KGHSH; CDR2 reads LQKENI. This CDR3 is built from 16 residues. V was pared by 3 bases and J by 1 base, with 6 bases of the junction left unmatched. CDR3 loop: CASSPTMGQGNTEAFF. Here the CDR3 DNA reads TGTGCCAGCTCACCTACAATGGGACAGGGGAACACTGAAGCTTTCTTT.

The chain recombines TRBV5-8 with TRBJ2-2, with TRBD2 identical over 7 bases. CDR3 length: 15 amino acids. CDR1 and CDR2 (germline): SGHTS, YDEGEE. V lost 4 bases and J lost 2; bases outside the gene matches: 5. Here the CDR3 DNA reads TGTGCCAGCAGCGGGAGGGCCTTAAACACCGGGGAGCTGTTTTTT. Protein product: CASSGRALNTGELFF.

The gene calls are TRBV27 and TRBJ2-1, with a possible D match to TRBD2 (5 bases). Germline CDR1 is MNHEY and CDR2 is SMNVEV (reference sequence). Trimming removed 2 bases from V and 2 bases from J, with 13 bases in between. The CDR3 has 16 residues. The CDR3 nucleotides are TGTGCCAGCAGTTTAGGTATGCGGGCTACCTACAATGAGCAGTTCTTC. This translates into CASSLGMRATYNEQFF.